This TCR beta chain appears in the sequencing data of a study of CD8 T cells in Susac syndrome. Background on the study: When blood was collected, patients with Susac syndrome were therapy-naive, were taking corticosteroids, or were receiving intravenous immunoglobulin alone.

V lost 0 bases to trimming and J lost 6 bases, with 14 bases between them. This CDR3 comprises 15 residues. Germline CDR1 and CDR2: SGHDN and FVKESK. Random hexamers served to reverse transcribe about 0.5 to 1 ug RNA. TCRdb recomputed calls from the immunoSEQ multiplex PCR reads with MiXCR, one row per CDR3 protein. The data show 200,000 to 300,000 distinct CDR3 sequences, 96% seen once. The receptor comes from a human donor with Susac syndrome. Specimen: CD4+ T cells from PBMCs. The chain is built from TRBV14 and TRBJ1-1; D ambiguous. The CDR3 loop reads CASSQEGRQTSEAFF. The CDR3 DNA is TGTGCCAGCAGCCAAGAAGGTCGGCAGACCTCTGAAGCTTTCTTT.